These 5 T cell receptor beta chains were all obtained from the same sample, sequenced in a study of cytomegalovirus exposure and HLA in healthy donors. Primers included in the PCR were 60 Vbeta and 13 Jbeta primers. The protocol was immunoSEQ multiplex PCR, while the TCRdb copy is restricted to in-frame clones and leaves out a portion. The sample holds about 120,000 clones, about 75% seen once. The sample comprised PBMCs. The source is a man in his fifties or sixties in good health and CMV-seropositive.

This clone was seen only a few times. V and J are TRBV5-6 and TRBJ1-6; 8 bases match TRBD1. The germline V gene encodes CDR1 SGHDT and CDR2 YYEEEE. V lost 3 bases to trimming and J lost 6 bases; unmatched junction nucleotides: 5. The CDR3 totals 15 residues. The CDR3 bases are TGTGCCAGCAGCTCCGCAGGGGGCACTAATTCACCCCTCCACTTT. Translated, it gives CASSSAGGTNSPLHF.

This clone was counted a few times. The junction departs from the called germline gene at one end, perhaps through a read error. The gene calls are TRBV27 and TRBJ2-6; weak D call: TRBD1 (5 bases). Germline V gives CDR1 MNHEY, CDR2 SMNVEV (reference sequence). CDR3 size: 14 residues. In DNA, the CDR3 is TGTGCCAGCAGCCGCGCCGCTGGGGCCAACGGCCTGACTTTC. Its translation: CASSRAAGANGLTF.

This clone was seen a single time. The chain uses TRBV5-5 and TRBJ2-3; 11 positions agree with TRBD2. J lost 2 bases, V lost 0 bases, and 5 bases had no gene match. The CDR3 consists of 17 residues. Germline CDR1 SGHKS, CDR2 YYEKEE (reference sequence). Written as DNA, the CDR3 is TGTGCCAGCAGCTTGGAAGTAGCGGGGGGGTACACAGATACGCAGTATTTT. Translating gives CASSLEVAGGYTDTQYF.

The chain links TRBV19 to TRBJ2-7; 10 bases agree with TRBD1. V was pared by 6 bases and J by 0 bases, with 5 bases of the junction left unmatched. This CDR3 contains 15 residues. Germline CDR1 reads LNHDA; CDR2 reads SQIVND (reference sequence). The CDR3 sequence is CASRRGDRGSYEQYF. In DNA form, the CDR3 reads TGTGCCAGTAGGCGCGGGGACAGGGGCTCCTACGAGCAGTACTTC.

The rearrangement joins TRBV30 to TRBJ2-5, with 9 bases that match TRBD2. Trimming cost V 0 bases and J 4 bases; bases outside gene matches: 3. The length of the CDR3 is 14 residues. The germline gives CDR1 GTSNPN, CDR2 SVGIG (reference sequence). The CDR3 nucleotides read TGTGCCTGGAGTGTATCAGCGGGAGGAGAGACCCAGTACTTC. It is translated as CAWSVSAGGETQYF.